This TCR beta chain originates from a study of blood T cell repertoires in COVID-19. Study-wide background: The origin of the acute and convalescent COVID-19 samples was the United States, Italy and Spain. Nucleic acid was either cDNA or gDNA, and it came from T cells, B-cell-depleted T cells, or PBMCs.

Authors' data handling: Counts of nucleated cells, estimated from reference gene primer amplification, were obtained. Profiled with immunoSEQ multiplex PCR; TCRdb holds only in-frame clones, not every one. The V and J calls and clone size come from that table; D and trimming were worked out from the DNA. This table holds more than 90,000 clones, approximately 77% found once. This CDR3 has 16 residues. V lost 3 bases to trimming and J lost 4 bases, with 16 bases between them. Germline CDR1 is LNHDA and CDR2 is SQIVND (reference sequence). The source of this sequence is a woman over 75 with acute or convalescent COVID-19. The sample was peripheral blood. The chain joins TRBV19 to TRBJ1-3; possibly TRBD1 for D (6 bases). The CDR3 spells CASSIPSGVSGNTIYF. CDR3 in DNA: TGTGCCAGTAGTATTCCCTCAGGGGTCTCCGGAAACACCATATATTTT.